This T cell receptor beta chain was profiled in a study of cytomegalovirus exposure and HLA in healthy donors. The study, taken as a whole, reports: Cytomegalovirus association was assigned to some 160 TCR beta chains. Specificity of three CMV-associated chains for CMV antigens was verified in vitro.

There are 13 residues in the CDR3. Trimming took 4 bases from V and 7 from J, leaving 14 bases between them. Germline V gene data show CDR1 as MGHRA and CDR2 as YSYEKL. The donors belonged to the approximately 130-subject validation cohort, separate from the roughly 600-subject first cohort. As to this clone: Its antigen is still unknown.

Sequenced by immunoSEQ multiplex PCR; TCRdb stores in-frame clones only, minus some. The data hold 150,000 to 200,000 clones, with roughly 82% observed a single time. This chain links TRBV4-1 with TRBJ2-7, with D possibly TRBD1 on 6 matching bases. The sequence was obtained from a woman aged 18-29 years in good health and CMV-seronegative. Material: PBMCs. CDR3 residues: CASSPPQGLEQYF. For the CDR3, the DNA is TGCGCCAGCAGCCCACCACAGGGTTTGGAGCAGTACTTC.